This TCR beta chain was recorded in a study of molecular identifiers for immune sequencing clone quantification. This clonotype appeared many times. Each CDR3 protein gets one entry after TCRdb re-called the PCR reads with MiXCR. The profile covers 40,000 to 50,000 distinct CDR3 sequences, with under 25% appearing a single time and under 1.3% taken by the ten largest. With 3 bases removed from V and 0 bases from J, the gap between germline ends came to 15 bases. Germline V gene data show CDR1 as DFQATT and CDR2 as SNEGSKA (reference sequence). CDR3 length: 15 amino acids. The origin of this receptor is a human donor in good health. Some libraries in this study had Jurkat cell RNA spiked in. The chain joins TRBV20-1 to TRBJ2-7; a possible D gene is TRBD1 (5 bases). The sample taken for sequencing was naive CD8+ T cells from blood, with Jurkat cell RNA spiked in. Indicated subset: FACS-sorted CD8+CD4-CCR7+CD45RA+ naive T cells. The DNA of the CDR3 is TGCAGTGCTAGTAAGGGCGCAGGGCTCTCCTACGAGCAGTACTTC. Protein sequence: CSASKGAGLSYEQYF.